Presented here are 26 T cell receptor beta chains from one specimen sequenced in a study of persistence of HIV-infected CD4 T cells. Sequencing used immunoSEQ version 4 in survey mode. Profiling relied on immunoSEQ multiplex PCR, and the TCRdb table lists in-frame clones only, not all of them. The sample lists approximately 30,000 clones; 82% were seen once. Cells were stimulated with CMV-infected fibroblast lysates at about 10 ug/mL. CD40L/CD69 double-negative CD45RO-high memory CD4+ T cells were collected. Their antigen targets remain unknown. Sequencing was performed on CD4+ T cells sorted from PBMCs after approximately 20-hour stimulation, taken from a patient who received antiretroviral therapy. These TCRs come from an adult woman with HIV who was CMV-seropositive.

The DNA for the CDR3 is TGTGCCAGCAGCCCTCCTGAGTCGAGGGAGGAGTACAATGAGCAGTTCTTC. It encodes CASSPPESREEYNEQFF. V usage is TRBV21-1 and J usage is TRBJ2-1; the table's TRBD2 call for D was not verified on the DNA. TRBV21-1 is a recognized pseudogene. CDR3 length: 17 residues.

The rearrangement links TRBV27 to TRBJ1-5; the D gene is possibly TRBD1 (6 bases). With 5 bases removed from V and 7 bases from J, the gap between germline ends came to 15 bases. CDR1 and CDR2 from the germline V gene are MNHEY and SMNVEV (reference sequence). The CDR3 loop spans 14 amino acids. The CDR3 coding sequence is TGTGCCAGCAGTCCCCGGGAGAGGGGGCAGCCCCAGCATTTT. Its protein product is CASSPRERGQPQHF.

The chain employs TRBV23-1 and TRBJ1-2; 9 bases are a match to TRBD1. TRBV23-1 is known as an ORF, though its function is uncertain. The J segment lost 3 bases and the V segment lost 6 bases, leaving 8 bases of the junction unmatched. CDR3 size: 15 residues. CDR3 sequence (DNA): TGCGCCAGCAGCCTCTACAGGGGGCTCCACTATGGCTACACCTTC. Its protein is CASSLYRGLHYGYTF.

V is TRBV6-1 and J is TRBJ1-1; 7 nucleotides line up with TRBD1. Germline trimming cut 5 bases from V and 4 bases from J; bases unmatched to any gene: 7. CDR1 and CDR2 from the germline V gene are MNHNS and SASEGT. This CDR3 spans 14 amino acids. The DNA of the CDR3 is TGTGCCAGCAGTACCTACAGGGGTGCCACTGAAGCTTTCTTT. It is translated as CASSTYRGATEAFF.

The chain combines TRBV18 with TRBJ1-1; 7 bases are shared with TRBD1. Germline trimming cut 8 bases from V and 1 base from J; bases unmatched to any gene: 7. CDR3 length: 14 amino acids. The germline gives CDR1 KGHSH, CDR2 LQKENI. The CDR3 DNA reads TGTGCCAGCACCCGACAGGGATCGAACACTGAAGCTTTCTTT. Its protein product is CASTRQGSNTEAFF.

The rearrangement links TRBV5-1 to TRBJ2-2, with TRBD1 matching over 7 bases. After removal of 5 bases from V and 3 bases from J, the junction contained 4 bases not matched to a gene. This CDR3 comprises 14 residues. CDR1 and CDR2 from the germline V gene are SGHRS and YFSETQ. CDR3 in DNA: TGCGCCAGCAGGTCCGGGACAGACACCGGGGAGCTGTTTTTT. Translated, it gives CASRSGTDTGELFF.

The rearrangement uses TRBV5-4 and TRBJ2-5, with D hard to call. The V end lost 2 bases, the J end lost 8 bases, and 13 bases lay between the germline ends. The CDR3 totals 13 residues. Germline V gives CDR1 SGHNT, CDR2 YYREEE (reference sequence). The CDR3 DNA reads as TGTGCCAGCAGCTTAGGAGACTTCCCAACCCAGTACTTC. This translates into CASSLGDFPTQYF.

The chain recombines TRBV30 with TRBJ1-5; 10 positions agree with TRBD1. The CDR3 is 14 amino acids. Germline loops: CDR1 GTSNPN, CDR2 SVGIG (reference sequence). The V segment lost 2 bases and the J segment 7 bases; nucleotides outside the gene matches: 5. CDR3 amino acids: CAWSRTGGGQPQHF. The DNA for the CDR3 is TGTGCCTGGAGTCGGACAGGGGGGGGACAGCCCCAGCATTTT.

The chain's CDR3 is CASSAGTGGLGREVNYGYTF. CDR3 nucleotide sequence: TGTGCCAGCAGCGCCGGGACAGGGGGTTTAGGGCGCGAAGTAAACTATGGCTACACCTTC. The J gene is TRBJ1-2, the V gene TRBV9, with TRBD1 identical over 11 bases. V lost 3 bases to trimming and J lost 2 bases; unmatched junction nucleotides: 18. The CDR3 has 20 amino acids. CDR1 and CDR2 from the germline V gene are SGDLS and YYNGEE.

The chain is built from TRBV7-6 and TRBJ1-1, with D perhaps matching TRBD1 (6 bases). The germline V gene encodes CDR1 SGHVS and CDR2 FNYEAQ. The CDR3 has 15 amino acids. V was pared by 5 bases and J by 4 bases, with 17 bases between. The DNA of the CDR3 is TGTGCCAGCAGCCTATCACAGGGACAAGGCACTGAAGCTTTCTTT. Its translation: CASSLSQGQGTEAFF.

The chain uses TRBV30 and TRBJ1-1, with TRBD1 matching over 7 bases. Trimming cost V 5 bases and J 1 base; bases outside gene matches: 10. The germline V gene encodes CDR1 GTSNPN and CDR2 SVGIG (reference sequence). The CDR3 runs to 15 residues. The CDR3 protein is CAWGRQGSGNTEAFF. CDR3 in DNA: TGTGCCTGGGGCCGACAGGGATCGGGGAACACTGAAGCTTTCTTT.

The rearrangement joins TRBV9 to TRBJ2-2, with D possibly TRBD1 on 5 matching bases. V lost 0 bases, J lost 4 bases, and 10 bases lay in between. The CDR3 loop spans 15 amino acids. CDR1 and CDR2 from the germline V gene are SGDLS and YYNGEE. CDR3 sequence (DNA): TGTGCCAGCAGCGTAGAAGGACATCCCACCGGGGAGCTGTTTTTT. The encoded protein is CASSVEGHPTGELFF.

The V call is TRBV28, the J call TRBJ2-1, with a weak D call TRBD1 (5 bases). Germline V gene lookup returns CDR1 MDHEN and CDR2 SYDVKM. V was cut by 5 bases and J by 0 bases, with 11 bases left in between. The CDR3 length is 15 residues. The CDR3 loop is CASSLPTGSYNEQFF. CDR3 nucleotides: TGTGCCAGCAGTCTTCCCACAGGCTCCTACAATGAGCAGTTCTTC.

CDR3 coding DNA: TGTGCCACCTCGAGCGACGGGGAGCTGTTTTTT. It yields the protein CATSSDGELFF. This chain uses TRBV24-1 with TRBJ2-2; no definite D call. The CDR3 runs to 11 residues. Trimming stripped 9 bases from V and 7 bases from J, with 8 bases between. Germline CDR1 and CDR2: KGHDR and SFDVKD.

This clone was counted between two and nine times. V usage is TRBV6-1 and J usage is TRBJ1-5, with 7 positions matching TRBD1. Germline CDR1 is MNHNS and CDR2 is SASEGT. CDR3 length equals 16 residues. The V and J ends lost 2 bases and 9 bases, in that order; junction bases with no gene match: 13. CDR3 in amino acids: CASSEIPGGRSRPQHF. The CDR3, as DNA: TGTGCCAGCAGTGAAATCCCAGGGGGAAGGTCCCGGCCCCAGCATTTT.

The CDR3 bases are TGTGCCAGCCTCAGGGGGCTCGAAGAACGGACTGAAGCTTTCTTT. It translates to CASLRGLEERTEAFF. The chain couples TRBV5-6 to TRBJ1-1, with 8 bases fitting TRBD1. The CDR3 extends over 15 amino acids. CDR1 and CDR2 from the germline V gene are SGHDT and YYEEEE. The trim removed 7 bases at V and 5 bases at J, leaving 13 bases unmatched.

The chain couples TRBV13 to TRBJ2-7; the match to TRBD1 covers 11 bases. This CDR3 is 15 amino acids long. The ends lost 4 bases at V and 6 bases at J; junction bases unmatched: 8. Germline CDR1 PRHDT, CDR2 FYEKMQ (reference sequence). The CDR3 bases are TGTGCCAGCAGCTACGGACAGGGGGCCTTGTCCGAGCAGTACTTC. This codes for CASSYGQGALSEQYF.

The chain links TRBV3-1 (or the pseudogene TRBV3-2) to TRBJ2-7; maybe TRBD1 (6 bases). The CDR3 is 16 residues long. The V end was cut by 4 bases, the J end by 6 bases, with 22 bases between. The germline CDR1 and CDR2 sequences are LGHDT and YNNKEL (reference sequence). This CDR3 reads CASSPQGGATPLEQYF. The CDR3 coding sequence is TGTGCCAGCAGCCCCCAAGGGGGAGCGACTCCCCTCGAGCAGTACTTC.

The chain employs TRBV5-6 and TRBJ2-7, with a weak D call TRBD2 (6 bases). Trimming stripped 8 bases from V and 2 bases from J, with 14 bases between. The CDR3 length is 13 residues. Germline loops: CDR1 SGHDT, CDR2 YYEEEE. The CDR3 sequence is CASSGTTTYEQYF. The CDR3 nucleotides are TGTGCCAGTAGCGGAACAACTACCTACGAGCAGTACTTC.

The V call is TRBV28, the J call TRBJ2-5; D tentatively fits TRBD1 or TRBD2 (5 bases each). V lost 5 bases and J 1 base, leaving 11 bases between the germline ends. The CDR3 runs 14 residues. Germline lookup yields CDR1 MDHEN and CDR2 SYDVKM. CDR3 residues: CASSPGPIQETQYF. The CDR3 DNA reads TGTGCCAGCAGTCCGGGACCCATCCAAGAGACCCAGTACTTC.

The chain uses TRBV5-4 and TRBJ2-7, with 8 bases identical to TRBD1. The V segment lost 1 base and the J segment 0 bases; nucleotides outside the gene matches: 3. Germline V gives CDR1 SGHNT, CDR2 YYREEE (reference sequence). The CDR3 sequence is 15 residues long. The CDR3 DNA reads as TGTGCCAGCAGCTTGACAGGGGGTAGCTCCTACGAGCAGTACTTC. Protein: CASSLTGGSSYEQYF.

The rearrangement joins TRBV9 to TRBJ2-2; TRBD2 might be the D (6 bases). V was pared by 3 bases and J by 4 bases, with 16 bases between. CDR1 is SGDLS and CDR2 is YYNGEE in the germline V gene. The CDR3 contains 16 residues. This CDR3 is CASSAGVNGGTGELFF. The DNA of the CDR3 is TGTGCCAGCAGCGCTGGCGTTAACGGGGGCACCGGGGAGCTGTTTTTT.

The chain couples TRBV4-1 to TRBJ2-7, with unresolved D. CDR1 MGHRA and CDR2 YSYEKL come from the germline V gene. CDR3 length: 14 residues. Trimming took 4 bases from V and 3 from J, leaving 13 bases between them. The CDR3 here is CASSPRPGDYEQYF. The DNA for the CDR3 is TGCGCCAGCAGCCCGAGACCCGGAGACTACGAGCAGTACTTC.

This chain joins TRBV5-4 and TRBJ2-5; D might be TRBD2 (5 bases). This CDR3 is 14 amino acids long. Germline V gives CDR1 SGHNT, CDR2 YYREEE (reference sequence). V lost 4 bases, J lost 2 bases, and 12 bases lay in between. CDR3 DNA sequence: TGTGCCAGCAGCCCCCGGGTAGCGCAAGAGACCCAGTACTTC. It yields the protein CASSPRVAQETQYF.

This chain uses TRBV30 with TRBJ1-1, with D perhaps matching TRBD1 (5 bases). Looked up from germline, CDR1 is GTSNPN and CDR2 is SVGIG (reference sequence). V dropped 4 bases and J dropped 0 bases, with 9 bases sitting between them. CDR3 length: 13 amino acids. CDR3: CAWTRQMNTEAFF. In DNA, the CDR3 is TGTGCCTGGACCCGACAGATGAACACTGAAGCTTTCTTT.

The chain uses TRBV2 and TRBJ1-1; D gene ambiguous. This CDR3 spans 15 amino acids. The germline CDR1 and CDR2 sequences are SNHLY and FYNNEI. V was cut by 3 bases and J by 1 base, with 12 bases left in between. The DNA of the CDR3 is TGTGCCAGCAGTGAGGAGGGCCGGAGGAACACTGAAGCTTTCTTT. This sequence encodes CASSEEGRRNTEAFF. Full variable domain (outside the CDR3, taken from reference TRBV2 and TRBJ1-1): EPEVTQTPSHQVTQMGQEVILRCVPISNHLYFYWYRQILGQKVEFLVSFYNNEISEKSEIFDDQFSVERPDGSNFTLKIRSTKLEDSAMYFCASSEEGRRNTEAFFGQGTRLTVV.